A single T cell receptor (beta chain) is shown here with its context. Its antigen is still unknown. The data stem from a study of cytomegalovirus exposure and HLA in healthy donors. This CDR3 region has 15 residues. With V trimmed by 5 bases and J by 3 bases, 10 bases remained unmatched. Germline V CDR1 and CDR2: SGHNT, YYREEE (reference sequence). Study-wide results and limits: Immune exposure information available was restricted to CMV serostatus.

60 Vbeta and 13 Jbeta primers were used in PCR. TCRdb's copy holds only in-frame clones and misses some; the assay was immunoSEQ multiplex PCR. This sample's clone table lists some 150,000 clones. The chain recombines TRBV5-4 with TRBJ2-7; 8 nucleotides align to TRBD2. This clonotype was obtained from a woman aged 18-29 years in good health and CMV-seronegative. The specimen was PBMCs. In DNA form, the CDR3 reads TGTGCCAGCAGGCCCCAACTAGCGGAGCACTACGAGCAGTACTTC. Amino acids: CASRPQLAEHYEQYF.